What follows describes a single TCR beta chain. Its antigen is currently unknown. The CDR3 totals 15 residues. Trimming took off 4 bases at V and 2 bases at J, with 12 bases between the two ends. Germline CDR1 and CDR2: SGHRS and YFSETQ. This sample is part of a study of T cells after posttransplantation cyclophosphamide. Study conclusions and caveats: Later blood repertoires were often dominated by clones from the donor CD8+ memory compartment. Blood and skin or GI T cell repertoires showed limited TRB overlap. Recipient CMV seropositivity and CMV reactivation strongly tracked TRB clonality.

On the day of bone marrow donation, the related graft donor provided peripheral blood. Assay: immunoSEQ multiplex PCR; the TCRdb copy retains only in-frame clones and omits some. Found here are some 13,000 clones, about four fifths of them singletons; the top ten hold more than 0.95%. The V call is TRBV5-1, the J call TRBJ2-2; D remains unclear. The TCR sequence derives from a man aged 50 to 59. The sequenced material came from memory CD4+ T cells sorted from PBMCs. The CDR3 loop reads CASSPDWKNTGELFF. DNA for the CDR3: TGCGCCAGCAGCCCCGACTGGAAAAACACCGGGGAGCTGTTTTTT.